This TCR beta chain is drawn from a study of T cells in Graves' hyperthyroidism and ophthalmopathy. Concerning this clonotype: The antigen is unknown.

Study findings and constraints: Ophthalmopathy cases were set apart from stable hyperthyroidism by a 13 V-J model.

The source material, RNA transcripts, was used to amplify TCR beta CDR3 regions. HTBI primers were used for first-round RT-PCR of the TCR CDR3. Using its own MiXCR run on the multiplex PCR reads, TCRdb lists one record per CDR3 protein. The top ten hold roughly 30% of the sample, which has about 760,000 distinct CDR3 sequences, approximately 40% seen once. CDR3 size: 15 residues. V was cut by 7 bases and J by 0 bases, with 15 bases left in between. CDR1 and CDR2 (germline): MNHEY, SVGAGI. Stable disease denoted Graves' hyperthyroidism without ophthalmopathy progression within 18 months. The study enrolled patients aged 18 to 65 with newly diagnosed hyperthyroidism of under 2 months' duration.

This chain uses TRBV6-5 with TRBJ1-1; D may be TRBD1 (5 bases). Sequencing was performed on blood. This TCR derives from a middle-aged woman with Graves' hyperthyroidism. CDR3 loop: CASTGRHGMNTEAFF. CDR3 sequence (DNA): TGTGCCAGCACAGGGCGGCACGGCATGAACACTGAAGCTTTCTTT.